The 20 T cell receptor beta chains in this list originate from one sample, sequenced in a study of CD8+CD57+ T cells in acquired aplastic anemia. Sequencing involved patients with CD8+CD57+ cell expansion previously shown by flow cytometry. Profiling that covered TCR beta VDJ and CDR3 relied on genomic DNA as its template. TCRdb reprocessed the reads with MiXCR, giving one entry per CDR3 protein. The data contain under 200,000 distinct CDR3 sequences, around 48% of them singletons. Sequenced input: sorted CD4+, CD8+, or CD8+CD57+ T cells (not recorded which) from PBMCs. These receptors all stem from a human donor with aplastic anemia.

In its sample, this clonotype was seen many times. The chain uses TRBV3-1 and TRBJ1-6; D is ambiguous. CDR1 is LGHDT, CDR2 YNNKEL, per germline (reference sequence). The CDR3 covers 14 residues. The V end was cut by 4 bases, the J end by 0 bases, with 4 bases between. CDR3 sequence: CASSPSSYNSPLHF. CDR3 nucleotide sequence: TGTGCCAGCAGCCCGAGCTCCTATAATTCACCCCTCCACTTT.

This sequence joins TRBV19 and TRBJ1-1, with D hard to call. The V and J ends lost 6 bases and 5 bases respectively, with 13 bases between them. The CDR3 spans 13 residues. Germline assignment: CDR1 LNHDA and CDR2 SQIVND (reference sequence). Here the CDR3 reads CASRVLRGTEAFF. CDR3 DNA sequence: TGTGCCAGTAGGGTCTTGCGTGGGACTGAAGCTTTCTTT.

V gene TRBV27 combines with J gene TRBJ2-7; 7 nucleotides agree with TRBD2. The V gene's germline CDR1 is MNHEY and CDR2 SMNVEV (reference sequence). The J segment lost 6 bases and the V segment lost 3 bases, leaving 20 bases of the junction unmatched. This CDR3 is 18 amino acids long. CDR3 loop: CASSFLWHPGRELGEQYF. The CDR3 DNA sequence: TGTGCCAGCAGTTTCCTCTGGCACCCGGGGCGGGAGCTGGGCGAGCAGTACTTC.

The chain carries TRBV12-3 or TRBV12-4 and TRBJ1-6; D remains unclear. V lost 0 bases to trimming and J lost 8 bases, with 8 bases between them. The CDR3 runs to 14 residues. The CDR3 DNA reads TGTGCCAGCAGTTTAGCTCAGATTTATTCACCCCTCCACTTT. Its protein product is CASSLAQIYSPLHF.

Of note for this clonotype: A read error may explain this, as a much larger clone is one base away. This chain connects TRBV6-1 to TRBJ1-6, with D possibly being TRBD1 (6 bases). Germline V gene lookup returns CDR1 MNHNS and CDR2 SASEGT. The CDR3 consists of 17 residues. Trimming removed 7 bases at V and 3 bases at J, with 19 bases between. This CDR3 reads CASMFPGGGGYNSPLHF. The DNA for the CDR3 is TGTGCCAGCATGTTCCCGGGGGGAGGGGGCTATAATTCACCCCTCCACTTT.

This clonotype occurred a few times. At one end the junction does not follow the germline gene, possibly because of a read error. The genes are TRBV28 and TRBJ1-2; D might be TRBD1 (5 bases). The CDR3 sequence is 13 residues long. Germline V gene data show CDR1 as MDHEN and CDR2 as SYDVKM. DNA of the CDR3: TGTGCCAGCAGGGTAAACGGGGACTATGGCTACGCCTTC. Residues: CASRVNGDYGYAF.

This clonotype was counted many times. The V call is TRBV7-2, the J call TRBJ1-3; D unresolved. There are 16 residues in the CDR3. Between the trimmed V and J ends, which lost 5 bases and 3 bases, there was a span of 17 bases. Germline-derived CDR1 and CDR2 are SGHTA and FQGNSA. The CDR3 DNA follows: TGTGCCAGCAGCCCTGACTTTAGTGGATATGGAAACACCATATATTTT. It codes for CASSPDFSGYGNTIYF.

This chain uses TRBV5-1 with TRBJ2-2; 12 nucleotides match TRBD2. V was pared by 0 bases and J by 5 bases, with 8 bases of the junction left unmatched. CDR3 size: 18 residues. CDR1 is SGHRS and CDR2 is YFSETQ in the germline V gene. CDR3 sequence reads: CASSLEGLAGSGTGELFF. In DNA form, the CDR3 reads TGCGCCAGCAGCTTGGAAGGACTAGCGGGATCGGGGACCGGGGAGCTGTTTTTT.

Turning to this clonotype: A read error is possible here, since a much larger clone lies one base away. This chain links TRBV5-1 with TRBJ2-5, with 8 bases fitting TRBD2. CDR3 length: 14 residues. Germline assignment: CDR1 SGHRS and CDR2 YFSETQ. V trimming: 2 bases; J trimming: 7 bases; junction bases outside the gene matches: 7. Here the CDR3 reads CASSFSGTEGTQYF. CDR3 DNA sequence: TGCGCCAGCAGCTTTAGCGGGACCGAGGGGACCCAGTACTTC. The full variable domain, completed using reference TRBV5-1 and TRBJ2-5, is KAGVTQTPRYLIKTRGQQVTLSCSPISGHRSVSWYQQTPGQGLQFLFEYFSETQRNKGNFPGRFSGRQFSNSRSEMNVSTLELGDSALYLCASSFSGTEGTQYFGPGTRLLVL.

This clonotype was counted a single time. This sequence joins TRBV19 and TRBJ2-5, with 8 positions matching TRBD1. Germline-derived CDR1 and CDR2 are LNHDA and SQIVND (reference sequence). The CDR3 totals 14 residues. V trimming: 6 bases; J trimming: 0 bases; junction bases outside the gene matches: 3. CDR3 region: CASRKTGDQETQYF. CDR3 DNA: TGTGCCAGTAGGAAGACAGGGGACCAAGAGACCCAGTACTTC. Using reference TRBV19 and TRBJ2-5 for the parts outside the CDR3, the full variable domain is DGGITQSPKYLFRKEGQNVTLSCEQNLNHDAMYWYRQDPGQGLRLIYYSQIVNDFQKGDIAEGYSVSREKKESFPLTVTSAQKNPTAFYLCASRKTGDQETQYFGPGTRLLVL.

This clonotype was detected only a few times. The chain joins TRBV7-6 to TRBJ2-7; 7 bases map to TRBD2. This CDR3 comprises 15 residues. CDR1 and CDR2 from the germline V gene are SGHVS and FNYEAQ. V gave up 1 base and J gave up 1 base; unmatched junction bases: 4. CDR3 sequence: CASSLGAGKSYEQYF. CDR3 sequence (DNA): TGTGCCAGCAGCTTAGGAGCGGGGAAATCCTACGAGCAGTACTTC.

This clonotype was counted once. This chain uses TRBV7-8 with TRBJ2-7; no firm D call. Trimming took off 6 bases at V and 0 bases at J, with 3 bases between the two ends. This CDR3 has 11 residues. In germline, CDR1 is SGHVS, CDR2 FQNEAQ. The CDR3 sequence is CASRYSYEQYF. The CDR3 DNA reads TGTGCCAGCAGATACTCCTACGAGCAGTACTTC.

This chain uses TRBV9 with TRBJ2-6; TRBD1 might be the D (6 bases). Per the germline V gene, CDR1 is SGDLS and CDR2 is YYNGEE. CDR3 length equals 18 residues. V lost 0 bases, J lost 1 base, and 14 bases lay in between. CDR3 DNA: TGTGCCAGCAGCGTAGGGATGGGGGCGTTGTCTGGGGCCAACGTCCTGACTTTC. Translated: CASSVGMGALSGANVLTF.

The chain combines TRBV25-1 with TRBJ1-2; TRBD1 agrees at 8 bases. The length of the CDR3 is 13 residues. Germline trimming cut 6 bases from V and 4 bases from J; bases unmatched to any gene: 4. The V gene's germline CDR1 is MGHDK and CDR2 SYGVNS. The CDR3 DNA follows: TGTGCCAGCAGACAGGGGGATAGCTATGGCTACACCTTC. It specifies CASRQGDSYGYTF.

Worth noting for this clonotype: Compared with germline, one end of the junction differs, possibly owing to a read error. The chain uses TRBV2 and TRBJ2-7; either TRBD1 or TRBD2 may fit D (5 bases each). The CDR3 loop spans 14 amino acids. Looked up from germline, CDR1 is SNHLY and CDR2 is FYNNEI. The CDR3 coding sequence is TGCGCCAGCAGCCAACGGGACGGAACCTACGAGCAGTACTTC. Translation: CASSQRDGTYEQYF.

The V call is TRBV19, the J call TRBJ2-2, with D maybe TRBD1 (6 bases). The CDR3 consists of 16 residues. V dropped 6 bases and J dropped 0 bases, with 14 bases sitting between them. CDR1 is LNHDA and CDR2 is SQIVND in the germline V gene (reference sequence). The CDR3 loop reads CASRPSRTANTGELFF. The CDR3 DNA is TGTGCCAGTAGACCCTCCCGGACAGCGAACACCGGGGAGCTGTTTTTT. Based on the CDR3 plus reference TRBV19 and TRBJ2-2, the full variable domain is DGGITQSPKYLFRKEGQNVTLSCEQNLNHDAMYWYRQDPGQGLRLIYYSQIVNDFQKGDIAEGYSVSREKKESFPLTVTSAQKNPTAFYLCASRPSRTANTGELFFGEGSRLTVL.

In its sample, this clonotype was seen a few times. V is TRBV9 and J is TRBJ2-5; 13 bases match TRBD2. The CDR3 extends over 23 amino acids. The germline V gene has CDR1 SGDLS and CDR2 YYNGEE. The junction had 25 bases not matched to a gene; V was cut back by 2 bases and J by 3 bases. For the CDR3, the DNA is TGTGCCAGCAGCGTCAGTCCTTCGGGGAGCCTCATAGGACTAGCGGGGGAGGAAGAGACCCAGTACTTC. It codes for CASSVSPSGSLIGLAGEEETQYF.

In this sample, this clonotype turned up once. This may stem from a read error, because a much larger clone lies one nucleotide away. The genes are TRBV6-6 and TRBJ1-1, with D tentatively TRBD1 (6 bases). V was cut by 6 bases and J by 8 bases, with 10 bases left in between. CDR3 length equals 11 residues. Germline CDR1 is MNHNY and CDR2 is SVGAGI (reference sequence). CDR3 region: CASRQTGEAFF. The CDR3 DNA reads as TGTGCCAGCAGACAAACAGGGGAAGCTTTCTTT.

This clonotype was detected ten times or more. The junction departs from germline at one end; a sequencing error may be responsible. The chain carries TRBV7-2 and TRBJ2-5, with 8 bases fitting TRBD2. Looked up from germline, CDR1 is SGHTA and CDR2 is FQGNSA. CDR3 length: 16 amino acids. The CDR3 here is CASSLAAGGPQGTQYF. As DNA, the CDR3 is TGTGCCAGCAGCTTAGCGGCGGGAGGCCCCCAAGGGACCCAGTACTTC.

This chain links TRBV6-4 with TRBJ1-1; 10 bases map to TRBD1. V lost 2 bases, J lost 7 bases, and 10 bases stayed unmatched. Germline V gene data show CDR1 as MRHNA and CDR2 as SNTAGT. The CDR3 contains 16 residues. CDR3: CASSDPRDRGRGEAFF. The CDR3 bases are TGTGCCAGCAGTGACCCGCGGGACAGGGGTCGGGGTGAAGCTTTCTTT.